This is a list of T cell receptor beta chains from one sample in a study of shared clonotypes between healthy human individuals. The repertoire was sequenced with immunoSEQ multiplex PCR; TCRdb's copy has only in-frame clones and lacks some. The table shows 550,000 to 600,000 clones, with 98% occurring only once. The sample comprised naive CD8+ T cells sorted from blood. These receptors were collected from a man younger than 45 in good health. CDR3s include the opening cysteine and the closing phenylalanine or tryptophan. The order of the fields is CDR3 protein, V gene, J gene.

CATHKSFVPDTQYF	TRBV27	TRBJ2-3
CASSSLLSGRTSGELFF	TRBV11-2	TRBJ2-2
CASSILGTNEQFF	TRBV19	TRBJ2-1
CASSHLPGQGGSEQYF	TRBV4-1	TRBJ2-7
CASSGSTREANYGYTF	TRBV7-9	TRBJ1-2
CASSDRQGHGNQPQHF	TRBV27	TRBJ1-5
CASSRQVNTEAFF	TRBV7-6	TRBJ1-1
CASSLGQGAGDTQYF	TRBV7-2	TRBJ2-3
CSVEGGAGMFNYGYTF	TRBV29-1	TRBJ1-2
CASSRTGNEQFF	TRBV27	TRBJ2-1
CASSTGLVPSEQYF	TRBV27	TRBJ2-7
CASSQDLGSGFEQYF	TRBV4-1	TRBJ2-7
CASRGRFYEQYF	TRBV2	TRBJ2-7